This record looks at one TCR beta chain sequence and its context. Blood sampling was done at baseline, cycle 4 day 1, and cycle 7 day 1. V lost 7 bases and J 3 bases, leaving 3 bases between the germline ends. This CDR3 is built from 10 residues. Germline V gives CDR1 MNHEY, CDR2 SVGAGI. Measured with immunoSEQ multiplex PCR; TCRdb has only the in-frame clones, and not every one. The sample yields roughly 80,000 clones, more than 75% seen once. The sample belongs to a study of OX40 agonist ivuxolimab in advanced cancers. As for the study in general: Treatment of patients was with ivuxolimab, an agonistic anti-OX40 (CD134) antibody. Anti-PD-1, anti-PD-L1 or anti-CTLA-4 therapy given earlier was allowed, and roughly 40% had some. In three patients, partial responses were observed, one with hepatocellular carcinoma and two with cutaneous melanoma.

The sample was CD4+ or CD8+ T cells sorted from blood, taken in a trial of the OX40 agonist ivuxolimab. The receptor's source is an adult with an advanced solid tumor such as melanoma, head and neck, liver or kidney cancer. This sequence joins TRBV6-5 and TRBJ1-2; D unclear. CDR3 sequence: CASMYYGYTF. For the CDR3, the DNA is TGTGCCAGCATGTACTATGGCTACACCTTC.